A single sample is the source of the 16 T cell receptor beta chains below, sequenced in a study of cytomegalovirus exposure and HLA in healthy donors. The PCR used 60 Vbeta and 13 Jbeta primers. Using immunoSEQ multiplex PCR, the repertoire was profiled, and TCRdb retains in-frame clones only, with some absent. The table has approximately 140,000 clones, around four fifths seen once. Input material: PBMCs. Every receptor here comes from a boy younger than 10 in good health and CMV-seronegative.

The chain joins TRBV5-4 to TRBJ1-2; D is ambiguous. Trimming cost V 9 bases and J 3 bases, with 15 bases left between them. The CDR3 is 13 amino acids. Looked up from germline, CDR1 is SGHNT and CDR2 is YYREEE (reference sequence). Here the CDR3 DNA reads TGTGCCACCAACTCAAGACGGGACTATGGCTACACCTTC. It translates to CATNSRRDYGYTF.

The DNA for the CDR3 is TGTGCCAGCAGCCTGGAGGGACAGGGGGTCTTCGGCTACACCTTC. Protein product: CASSLEGQGVFGYTF. The rearrangement joins TRBV11-2 to TRBJ1-2; 11 positions agree with TRBD1. Losses at the gene ends were 5 bases for V and 8 bases for J; bases not matched to a gene: 10. The CDR3 loop spans 15 amino acids. CDR1 SGHAT and CDR2 FQNNGV come from the germline V gene.

The CDR3 DNA reads as TGCGCCAGCAGCCAAGATAGGGGGACAGGTGGGGAAAAACTGTTTTTT. Translating it yields CASSQDRGTGGEKLFF. The V and J genes are TRBV4-1 and TRBJ1-4; 8 bases line up with TRBD1. The CDR3 totals 16 residues. Per germline, CDR1 MGHRA and CDR2 YSYEKL. The ends lost 0 bases at V and 8 bases at J; junction bases unmatched: 8.

The rearrangement joins TRBV19 to TRBJ1-1, with 8 bases that match TRBD1. Losses at the gene ends were 8 bases for V and 1 base for J; bases not matched to a gene: 12. Germline V gene data show CDR1 as LNHDA and CDR2 as SQIVND (reference sequence). There are 16 residues in the CDR3. Here the CDR3 reads CASRISGGARNTEAFF. Here the CDR3 DNA reads TGTGCCAGTCGGATCTCAGGGGGCGCGAGGAACACTGAAGCTTTCTTT.

The chain carries TRBV7-2 and TRBJ2-3, with 10 bases fitting TRBD2. Germline V lookup: CDR1 SGHTA, CDR2 FQGNSA. V lost 2 bases to trimming and J lost 5 bases; unmatched junction nucleotides: 7. The CDR3 sequence is 16 residues long. CDR3 loop: CASSLMPSGGGDTQYF. CDR3 nucleotides: TGTGCCAGCAGCTTAATGCCTAGCGGGGGTGGAGATACGCAGTATTTT.

This clone was seen only once. The genes are TRBV4-2 and TRBJ2-2, with D maybe TRBD1 (7 bases). V was shortened by 0 bases and J by 7 bases, with 9 bases between the two germline ends. The V gene's germline CDR1 is LGHNA and CDR2 YNFKEQ. The CDR3 extends over 14 amino acids. Written as DNA, the CDR3 is TGTGCCAGCAGCCAAGATCAGGGGGGCGGGGAGCTGTTTTTT. Its protein product is CASSQDQGGGELFF.

The chain is built from TRBV7-6 and TRBJ2-1; a weak D match, TRBD2 (6 bases). Deletions cut 5 bases from V and 6 bases from J, with 17 bases between. In germline, CDR1 is SGHVS, CDR2 FNYEAQ. The CDR3 has 15 residues. CDR3 DNA sequence: TGTGCCAGCAGCCTCCTGGGCGGGGCGGTCAATGAGCAGTTCTTC. Residues: CASSLLGGAVNEQFF.

CDR3 in DNA: TGTGCCAGCAGCTTAGGGCAGGCGCATGAAAAACTGTTTTTT. It encodes CASSLGQAHEKLFF. This chain connects TRBV7-9 to TRBJ1-4; D is ambiguous. Germline loops: CDR1 SEHNR, CDR2 FQNEAQ (reference sequence). Trimming removed 1 base at V and 6 bases at J, with 9 bases between. CDR3 length equals 14 residues.

V gene TRBV27 combines with J gene TRBJ1-2; 8 nucleotides align to TRBD1. The V and J ends lost 10 bases and 3 bases, in that order; junction bases with no gene match: 13. Germline V lookup: CDR1 MNHEY, CDR2 SMNVEV (reference sequence). There are 15 residues in the CDR3. CDR3 amino acids: CATSPRTGLYYGYTF. CDR3 nucleotides: TGTGCCACCTCCCCCAGGACAGGGTTGTACTATGGCTACACCTTC.

The chain employs TRBV7-6 and TRBJ2-7, with TRBD2 identical over 10 bases. CDR1 is SGHVS, CDR2 FNYEAQ, per germline. This CDR3 contains 16 residues. J gave up 7 bases and V 1 base, and 10 bases lay outside the gene matches. As DNA, the CDR3 is TGTGCCAGCAGCTTAGGTCAGCGGGGGGGTCTGGGAGAGCAGTACTTC. Its protein product is CASSLGQRGGLGEQYF.

V is TRBV27 and J is TRBJ1-2; TRBD1 is a possible D gene (5 bases). CDR1 is MNHEY and CDR2 is SMNVEV in the germline V gene (reference sequence). The ends were cut back, 6 bases at V and 3 bases at J, with 11 bases in the middle. The CDR3 contains 13 residues. This CDR3 reads CASRRIGDYGYTF. The CDR3 region has the DNA TGTGCCAGCAGGCGAATAGGGGACTATGGCTACACCTTC.

This sequence joins TRBV12-5 and TRBJ2-5; D might be TRBD2 (6 bases). CDR3 length equals 14 residues. Germline lookup yields CDR1 LGHNT and CDR2 FRNRAP. V was trimmed by 6 bases and J by 0 bases, leaving 11 bases between them. The CDR3 bases are TGTGCTAGTGGGCATCGGGGGTACCAAGAGACCCAGTACTTC. This gives the protein CASGHRGYQETQYF.

This chain joins TRBV5-1 and TRBJ1-4; 8 bases are a match to TRBD1. J lost 7 bases, V lost 4 bases, and 12 bases had no gene match. This CDR3 is 16 amino acids long. Germline loops: CDR1 SGHRS, CDR2 YFSETQ. CDR3: CASSLGSLDRAEKLFF. The CDR3 bases are TGCGCCAGCAGCCTGGGGTCCCTGGACAGGGCTGAAAAACTGTTTTTT.

V is TRBV7-6 and J is TRBJ2-3; 8 bases match TRBD2. V lost 4 bases, J lost 0 bases, and 6 bases stayed unmatched. The germline CDR1 and CDR2 sequences are SGHVS and FNYEAQ. CDR3 size: 16 residues. The CDR3 sequence is CASSSFGGGSTDTQYF. The CDR3, as DNA: TGTGCCAGCAGCTCCTTCGGGGGGGGCAGCACAGATACGCAGTATTTT.

CDR3 bases: TGTGCCAGCAGTCCACTATCCGGGACTAGGACCTACGAGCAGTACGTC. Translation: CASSPLSGTRTYEQYV. V gene TRBV27 combines with J gene TRBJ2-7; TRBD2 agrees at 8 bases. Germline V gives CDR1 MNHEY, CDR2 SMNVEV (reference sequence). Trimming took 5 bases from V and 2 from J; bases not matched to a gene: 11. CDR3 length equals 16 residues.

This clone was counted many times. This sequence joins TRBV11-3 and TRBJ2-2, with D perhaps matching TRBD2 (6 bases). V lost 1 base and J 4 bases, leaving 10 bases between the germline ends. Germline V lookup: CDR1 SGHNT, CDR2 YENEEA. The CDR3 runs to 15 residues. CDR3 sequence: CASSLGREFTGELFF. The CDR3 region has the DNA TGTGCCAGCAGCTTAGGTCGGGAGTTCACCGGGGAGCTGTTTTTT.